This entry concerns a single T cell receptor beta chain. This entry comes from a study of blood T cell repertoires in COVID-19. Across the whole study: The United States, Italy and Spain supplied acute and convalescent COVID-19 samples. Sample material is recorded as cDNA or gDNA derived from T cells, B-cell-depleted T cells, or PBMCs.

In the authors' workflow: Counts of nucleated cells, estimated from reference gene primer amplification, were obtained. Produced via immunoSEQ multiplex PCR; TCRdb's table is partial and in-frame only. V and J calls and clone size are as listed in that table; D and trimming were resolved from the DNA. The sample yields about 250,000 clones, approximately 88% seen once. During active infection, Seattle patients enrolled and were then monitored through disease. CDR3 length: 17 amino acids. The germline V and J ends were trimmed by 0 bases and 0 bases, with 14 bases remaining between them. Germline CDR1 LGHNA, CDR2 YSLEER.

This TCR was recovered from a woman aged 30 to 39 with COVID-19, enrolled during active disease. Sequencing was carried out using peripheral blood. The V and J genes are TRBV4-3 and TRBJ1-2; D is possibly TRBD1 (6 bases). CDR3: CASSQDGRAGANYGYTF. DNA of the CDR3: TGCGCCAGCAGCCAAGATGGGAGGGCAGGGGCTAACTATGGCTACACCTTC.